A single sample gave rise to the 25 T cell receptor beta chains below, sequenced in a study of blood T cell repertoires in COVID-19. The assay was immunoSEQ multiplex PCR, and TCRdb's table has in-frame clones only and misses some. The data hold fewer than 300,000 clones, with 80% to 90% observed a single time. What was sequenced was peripheral blood. The receptors were gathered from a man aged 50-59 years with COVID-19, enrolled during active disease.

As regards this clone: A junction boundary mismatches the germline segment, possibly from a read error. This chain joins TRBV28 and TRBJ2-7, with 9 nucleotides matching TRBD1. Germline CDR1 is MDHEN and CDR2 is SYDVKM. The CDR3 consists of 14 residues. The CDR3 DNA reads as TGTGCCAGCAACCCGGGACAGGGATCCTTCGAGCAGTACTTC. This sequence encodes CASNPGQGSFEQYF.

V gene TRBV3-1 (or the pseudogene TRBV3-2) combines with J gene TRBJ1-4; tentative D call: TRBD1 (5 bases). Trimming stripped 1 base from V and 8 bases from J, with 11 bases between. The CDR3 runs 14 residues. Germline CDR1 is LGHDT and CDR2 is YNNKEL (reference sequence). In DNA, the CDR3 is TGTGCCAGCAGCCAAGTTGGACAATGGGAAAAACTGTTTTTT. Translation gives CASSQVGQWEKLFF.

This clone was seen only a few times. The gene calls are TRBV12-5 and TRBJ2-7; a weak D match, TRBD2 (6 bases). V dropped 1 base and J dropped 2 bases, with 9 bases sitting between them. This CDR3 is 14 amino acids long. Germline loops: CDR1 LGHNT, CDR2 FRNRAP. The CDR3 coding sequence is TGTGCTAGTGGTTTGGACCAGCGGGCCTACGAGCAGTACTTC. It yields the protein CASGLDQRAYEQYF.

The count of this clone is one. This chain uses TRBV7-2 with TRBJ2-2; TRBD1 matches at 8 bases. The germline CDR1 and CDR2 sequences are SGHTA and FQGNSA. The CDR3 is 16 amino acids. V dropped 11 bases and J dropped 5; count of bases not matched to a gene: 16. CDR3 in amino acids: CAGTSGQGKVTGELFF. The CDR3 coding sequence is TGTGCCGGGACCTCTGGACAGGGAAAAGTGACCGGGGAGCTGTTTTTT.

The CDR3 sequence is CASSMGRAQYF. The CDR3 nucleotides are TGCGCCAGCAGTATGGGGAGGGCCCAGTACTTC. This chain joins TRBV5-1 and TRBJ2-5; TRBD2 matches 7 bases. This CDR3 contains 11 residues. After removal of 5 bases from V and 9 bases from J, the junction contained 4 bases not matched to a gene. Germline V gene lookup returns CDR1 SGHRS and CDR2 YFSETQ.

The CDR3 DNA sequence: TGCGCCAGCAGCCAAGATTGGACTAGTTCCATCCCTTATACGCAGTATTTT. Translation gives CASSQDWTSSIPYTQYF. The chain uses TRBV4-3 and TRBJ2-3; 7 bases line up with TRBD2. CDR1 and CDR2 (germline): LGHNA, YSLEER. V shed 0 bases, J shed 7 bases, and the junction held 13 bases outside the gene matches. The CDR3 has 17 amino acids.

The V gene is TRBV30, the J gene TRBJ1-6, with TRBD1 identical over 8 bases. Unmatched junction bases numbered 5, after V lost 0 bases and J lost 7 bases. Germline V lookup: CDR1 GTSNPN, CDR2 SVGIG (reference sequence). The CDR3 runs 15 residues. CDR3 DNA sequence: TGTGCCTGGAGTGTAGGCAGGGGGCCCAATTCACCCCTCCACTTT. It is translated as CAWSVGRGPNSPLHF.

This clone was counted only a few times. V is TRBV2 and J is TRBJ2-7, with TRBD1 matching over 8 bases. The CDR3 sequence is 14 residues long. Germline CDR1 SNHLY, CDR2 FYNNEI. With 7 bases clipped from V and 2 bases from J, the junction kept 7 bases outside the gene matches. The CDR3 nucleotides read TGTGCCAGCACCCCCGGGACAGGCCCCTACGAGCAGTACTTC. Protein product: CASTPGTGPYEQYF. The full variable domain, in which reference TRBV2 and TRBJ2-7 provide the parts outside the CDR3, is EPEVTQTPSHQVTQMGQEVILRCVPISNHLYFYWYRQILGQKVEFLVSFYNNEISEKSEIFDDQFSVERPDGSNFTLKIRSTKLEDSAMYFCASTPGTGPYEQYFGPGTRLTVT.

With regard to this clone: In the same sample, other DNA sequences code for this CDR3. The CDR3 nucleotides are TGCAGCGTTGGTGAGGAGACCCAGTACTTC. Amino acids: CSVGEETQYF. The gene calls are TRBV29-1 and TRBJ2-5; D unresolved. Germline loops: CDR1 SQVTM, CDR2 ANQGSEA. The CDR3 has 10 amino acids. V lost 4 bases and J 5 bases, leaving 5 bases between the germline ends.

This clone was observed a few times. The chain has TRBV5-4 and TRBJ2-7; D not resolved. This CDR3 contains 15 residues. Germline CDR1 reads SGHNT; CDR2 reads YYREEE (reference sequence). Trimming left V 4 bases short and J 0 bases short, with 14 bases between. In DNA, the CDR3 is TGTGCCAGCAGCCGGCCGGCGGCGAGCTCCTACGAGCAGTACTTC. Encoded protein: CASSRPAASSYEQYF. The whole variable domain, remainder taken from reference TRBV5-4 and TRBJ2-7, is ETGVTQSPTHLIKTRGQQVTLRCSSQSGHNTVSWYQQALGQGPQFIFQYYREEENGRGNFPPRFSGLQFPNYSSELNVNALELDDSALYLCASSRPAASSYEQYFGPGTRLTVT.

The rearrangement joins TRBV11-2 to TRBJ1-2; 7 bases fit TRBD1. CDR3 length: 12 residues. From germline, CDR1 is SGHAT and CDR2 FQNNGV. V lost 4 bases and J lost 14; bases outside the gene matches: 10. The CDR3 nucleotides are TGTGCCAGCAGCTCATCGACAGGGTCTGTTACCTTC. Amino acids: CASSSSTGSVTF.

This chain links TRBV5-8 with TRBJ2-7; 9 nucleotides match TRBD1. V shed 0 bases, J shed 4 bases, and the junction held 5 bases outside the gene matches. CDR3 size: 15 residues. Looked up from germline, CDR1 is SGHTS and CDR2 is YDEGEE. CDR3 amino acids: CASSLGGTGLYEQYF. The CDR3 DNA is TGTGCCAGCAGCTTGGGCGGGACAGGGCTTTACGAGCAGTACTTC.

V usage is TRBV19 and J usage is TRBJ2-3, with 7 bases fitting TRBD2. Unmatched junction bases numbered 7, after V lost 6 bases and J lost 1 base. This CDR3 has 15 residues. Germline CDR1 reads LNHDA; CDR2 reads SQIVND (reference sequence). Here the CDR3 reads CASSRTRPGTDTQYF. The CDR3 DNA sequence: TGTGCCAGTAGCCGGACTAGACCTGGCACAGATACGCAGTATTTT.

This chain connects TRBV5-8 to TRBJ1-2; D may be TRBD1 (6 bases). Deletions cut 1 base from V and 6 bases from J, with 16 bases between. Germline V gene data show CDR1 as SGHTS and CDR2 as YDEGEE. The CDR3 has 15 amino acids. The CDR3 nucleotides are TGTGCCAGCAGCTTGCAGACAGGCAGATTAAATGGCTACACCTTC. This sequence encodes CASSLQTGRLNGYTF.

V is TRBV4-1 and J is TRBJ1-4; D not certain. Germline V lookup: CDR1 MGHRA, CDR2 YSYEKL. The CDR3 length is 15 residues. V lost 5 bases and J 2 bases, leaving 12 bases between the germline ends. This CDR3 is CASSASRRTNEKLFF. The CDR3 DNA follows: TGCGCCAGCAGCGCAAGCAGGAGGACTAATGAAAAACTGTTTTTT.

The chain has TRBV6-1 and TRBJ2-7; 7 bases map to TRBD1. Germline V gene lookup returns CDR1 MNHNS and CDR2 SASEGT. The CDR3 is 15 amino acids. Trimming removed 2 bases from V and 2 bases from J; junction bases left unmatched: 6. The CDR3 coding sequence is TGTGCCAGCAGTGAATTGACAGGGACCCCCTACGAGCAGTACTTC. This gives the protein CASSELTGTPYEQYF.

The J gene is TRBJ2-5, the V gene TRBV18, with D perhaps matching TRBD1 (6 bases). Germline V gene lookup returns CDR1 KGHSH and CDR2 LQKENI. The CDR3 has 17 residues. The ends were cut back, 1 base at V and 2 bases at J, with 17 bases in the middle. CDR3 in amino acids: CASSPRGARGEQETQYF. The CDR3 coding sequence is TGTGCCAGCTCACCACGTGGGGCCAGGGGCGAGCAAGAGACCCAGTACTTC.

The chain has TRBV27 and TRBJ2-1; 16 nucleotides agree with TRBD2. Trimming cost V 5 bases and J 0 bases; bases outside gene matches: 7. This CDR3 region has 19 residues. Germline assignment: CDR1 MNHEY and CDR2 SMNVEV (reference sequence). In nucleotides, the CDR3 is TGTGCCAGCAGTCCGGGACTAGCGGGAGGGATACGCTCCTACAATGAGCAGTTCTTC. Its protein is CASSPGLAGGIRSYNEQFF.

With respect to this clone: A junction boundary mismatches the germline segment, possibly from a read error. The V and J genes are TRBV4-3 and TRBJ1-5; D gene ambiguous. The CDR3 consists of 13 residues. Germline V CDR1 and CDR2: LGHNA, YSLEER. The CDR3 DNA reads TGCGCCAGCAGCCAAGATTTTAATCGGCCCCAGCATTTT. Translating gives CASSQDFNRPQHF.

This rearrangement joins TRBV5-4 to TRBJ1-1, with 9 bases matching TRBD1. V dropped 4 bases and J dropped 1; count of bases not matched to a gene: 8. CDR3 length: 16 amino acids. In germline, CDR1 is SGHNT, CDR2 YYREEE (reference sequence). CDR3 DNA sequence: TGTGCCAGCAGCCCCCCACGACAGGGGGGGAACACTGAAGCTTTCTTT. Amino acid sequence: CASSPPRQGGNTEAFF.

There are a few counts of this clone. The V gene is TRBV7-2, the J gene TRBJ2-5; 8 bases fit TRBD1. Germline V CDR1 and CDR2: SGHTA, FQGNSA. The CDR3 covers 14 residues. V dropped 6 bases and J dropped 4; count of bases not matched to a gene: 7. CDR3 in DNA: TGTGCCAGCAGACCGCCAGGACAGGGAGAGACCCAGTACTTC. This sequence encodes CASRPPGQGETQYF.

This chain links TRBV19 with TRBJ2-7; 10 bases map to TRBD1. The V segment lost 4 bases and the J segment 3 bases; nucleotides outside the gene matches: 9. Looked up from germline, CDR1 is LNHDA and CDR2 is SQIVND (reference sequence). The CDR3 is 16 residues long. As DNA, the CDR3 is TGTGCCAGTAGTAGGGCGCGGGACAGGGGTGGCTACGAGCAGTACTTC. This encodes CASSRARDRGGYEQYF.

This clone occurred a few times. The chain links TRBV7-6 to TRBJ1-2, with 8 bases aligning to TRBD1. Germline V gene lookup returns CDR1 SGHVS and CDR2 FNYEAQ. The V gene end was trimmed by 1 base and the J gene end by 0 bases; junction bases not matched to a gene: 1. The CDR3 totals 15 residues. The CDR3 protein is CASSLGTGTNYGYTF. The CDR3 DNA reads TGTGCCAGCAGCTTAGGGACAGGGACTAACTATGGCTACACCTTC.

This clone is a singleton in its sample. V is TRBV24-1 and J is TRBJ2-3, with D possibly TRBD2 on 5 matching bases. This CDR3 spans 14 amino acids. V was cut by 4 bases and J by 0 bases, with 7 bases left in between. Germline V gene lookup returns CDR1 KGHDR and CDR2 SFDVKD. CDR3 sequence (DNA): TGTGCCACCAGTGAGACGGGGAGCACAGATACGCAGTATTTT. Its protein is CATSETGSTDTQYF.

The chain joins TRBV28 to TRBJ2-7; TRBD2 might be the D (6 bases). Trimming removed 5 bases at V and 4 bases at J, with 21 bases between. The CDR3 length is 16 residues. In germline, CDR1 is MDHEN, CDR2 SYDVKM. CDR3 in amino acids: CASSLLRGSKGYEQYF. CDR3 nucleotide sequence: TGTGCCAGCAGTCTTCTTCGGGGGAGTAAGGGATACGAGCAGTACTTC.